This T cell receptor (beta chain) emerged from a study of T cells in Graves' hyperthyroidism and ophthalmopathy. CDR1 LGHNA and CDR2 YSLEER come from the germline V gene. The CDR3 length is 17 residues. V shed 0 bases and J 2 bases; nucleotides not matched to a gene: 10. The TCR beta CDR3 regions underwent amplification using RNA transcripts as the source. The study used the HTBI primer set for a first-round RT-PCR of the TCR CDR3. TCRdb ran MiXCR on the multiplex PCR reads and lists one entry per CDR3 protein. The top ten hold roughly 26% of the sample, which has around 350,000 distinct CDR3 sequences, less than 20% seen once. Fresh peripheral blood, 7.5 to 10 ml of it, supplied the PBMCs.

The source material was blood. The V gene is TRBV4-3, the J gene TRBJ2-7; 7 bases match TRBD2. The TCR originated in a woman aged 18-35 years with Graves' hyperthyroidism that later progressed to Graves' ophthalmopathy. The CDR3 is CASSQDGPLREAYEQYF. CDR3 bases: TGCGCCAGCAGCCAAGATGGCCCGCTACGGGAGGCCTACGAGCAGTACTTC.